These 18 T cell receptor beta chains originate from one sample sequenced in a study of T cell repertoires in cytomegalovirus infection. TCRdb independently ran MiXCR on the reads; one entry per CDR3 protein. This table has over 150,000 distinct CDR3 sequences, about a sixth appearing once. Source material: CD8+ T cells from PBMCs. The receptors shown here come from a human donor in good health (CMV status not recorded). Some clones in this sample may be carry-over from other donors' samples.

V gene TRBV20-1 combines with J gene TRBJ1-6; TRBD1 might be the D (5 bases). The CDR3 contains 15 residues. V was cut by 3 bases and J by 9 bases, with 18 bases left in between. Germline loops: CDR1 DFQATT, CDR2 SNEGSKA (reference sequence). CDR3 residues: CSARGVSSELSPLHF. The CDR3 region has the DNA TGCAGTGCTAGGGGGGTTTCGTCCGAACTTTCACCCCTCCACTTT.

This clonotype was counted only a few times. The chain has TRBV7-2 and TRBJ2-5; 7 positions match TRBD1. CDR1 and CDR2 (germline): SGHTA, FQGNSA. There are 14 residues in the CDR3. V shed 5 bases, J shed 4 bases, and the junction held 7 bases outside the gene matches. The CDR3 region has the DNA TGTGCCAGCAGCACACGACAGGGCCCAGAGACCCAGTACTTC. Protein product: CASSTRQGPETQYF.

This chain connects TRBV19 to TRBJ2-7; D perhaps matches TRBD1 (6 bases). The CDR3 has 14 amino acids. Germline assignment: CDR1 LNHDA and CDR2 SQIVND (reference sequence). The V end was cut by 5 bases, the J end by 3 bases, with 14 bases between. The CDR3 sequence is CASSSQGPFYEQYF. The CDR3 bases are TGTGCCAGTAGTTCACAGGGACCCTTCTACGAGCAGTACTTC. Together with reference TRBV19 and TRBJ2-7, the CDR3 gives the full variable domain: DGGITQSPKYLFRKEGQNVTLSCEQNLNHDAMYWYRQDPGQGLRLIYYSQIVNDFQKGDIAEGYSVSREKKESFPLTVTSAQKNPTAFYLCASSSQGPFYEQYFGPGTRLTVT.

This clonotype was observed a handful of times. J is TRBJ2-1 and V is TRBV4-3; D not resolved. Germline V gene data show CDR1 as LGHNA and CDR2 as YSLEER. V lost 4 bases and J 5 bases, leaving 18 bases between the germline ends. The CDR3 length is 16 residues. In DNA form, the CDR3 reads TGCGCCAGCAGCCCCAGAGGTGGGGAATTAAACAATGAGCAGTTCTTC. Translated, it gives CASSPRGGELNNEQFF.

This chain connects TRBV4-1 to TRBJ2-3, with D perhaps TRBD1 (7 bases). Germline V lookup: CDR1 MGHRA, CDR2 YSYEKL. Trimming shortened V by 0 bases and J by 4 bases, and 14 bases separated the two germline ends. The CDR3 has 16 amino acids. CDR3 residues: CASSQDETGRPDTQYF. Written as DNA, the CDR3 is TGCGCCAGCAGCCAAGATGAGACAGGGAGGCCAGATACGCAGTATTTT.

This clonotype appeared a few times. The chain joins TRBV12-3 or TRBV12-4 to TRBJ2-5; D is tentatively TRBD1 or TRBD2 (7 bases each). CDR3 length: 15 amino acids. The ends were cut back, 4 bases at V and 5 bases at J, with 17 bases in the middle. CDR3 region: CASSSQGGAQETQYF. The CDR3 DNA reads as TGTGCCAGCAGTTCCCAGGGGGGGGCCCAGGAGACCCAGTACTTC.

The J gene is TRBJ2-7, the V gene TRBV28; possibly TRBD2 for D (7 bases). Trimming cost V 10 bases and J 4 bases, with 17 bases left between them. CDR1 and CDR2 from the germline V gene are MDHEN and SYDVKM. The CDR3 length is 13 residues. The CDR3 is CAIRGATSYEQYF. Here the CDR3 DNA reads TGTGCCATCCGGGGGGCGACATCTTACGAGCAGTACTTC.

This clonotype was counted at least ten times. The CDR3 DNA reads TGTGCCAGCAGCATTCCCCAGGGTGTTCTCTCCTACGAGCAGTACTTC. Translated, it gives CASSIPQGVLSYEQYF. The gene calls are TRBV7-8 and TRBJ2-7; a weak D match, TRBD1 (5 bases). Germline V gene data show CDR1 as SGHVS and CDR2 as FQNEAQ. There are 16 residues in the CDR3. V lost 5 bases to trimming and J lost 0 bases, with 17 bases between them.

This chain joins TRBV28 and TRBJ2-3; D gene uncertain. V was clipped by 5 bases and J by 6 bases, with 12 bases between them. This CDR3 has 13 residues. Germline V gene data show CDR1 as MDHEN and CDR2 as SYDVKM. The CDR3 DNA reads TGTGCCAGCAGTCGAATAGGGTCGGATACGCAGTATTTT. Translation gives CASSRIGSDTQYF.

Comments on this clonotype: Here the CDR3 omits its conserved ending phenylalanine or tryptophan, so a read error is the likely source. The CDR3 bases are TGTGCCAGCGCCTCCGGGACACGAGACACAGATACGCAGTATATT. Translated, it gives CASASGTRDTDTQYI. This sequence joins TRBV6-4 and TRBJ2-3, with D tentatively TRBD1 (6 bases). Trimming stripped 8 bases from V and 2 bases from J, with 17 bases between. The CDR3 has 15 amino acids. Germline V gene data show CDR1 as MRHNA and CDR2 as SNTAGT.

This clonotype was detected a few times. CDR3 nucleotides: TGTGCCAGCAGATTAGCGGGGGAAGAGACCCAGTACTTC. As protein: CASRLAGEETQYF. The genes are TRBV28 and TRBJ2-5; 9 nucleotides agree with TRBD2. Per germline, CDR1 MDHEN and CDR2 SYDVKM. The CDR3 spans 13 residues. The J segment lost 3 bases and the V segment lost 6 bases, leaving 2 bases of the junction unmatched.

The genes are TRBV7-9 and TRBJ2-1; unclear D gene. Between the trimmed V and J ends, which lost 8 bases and 6 bases, there was a span of 8 bases. This CDR3 comprises 11 residues. The V gene's germline CDR1 is SEHNR and CDR2 FQNEAQ (reference sequence). In DNA form, the CDR3 reads TGTGCCAGCTCACAGCCCAATGAGCAGTTCTTC. Protein sequence: CASSQPNEQFF. Looking up the rest from reference TRBV7-9 and TRBJ2-1 gives the full variable domain: DTGVSQNPRHKITKRGQNVTFRCDPISEHNRLYWYRQTLGQGPEFLTYFQNEAQLEKSRLLSDRFSAERPKGSFSTLEIQRTEQGDSAMYLCASSQPNEQFFGPGTRLTVL.

Only a few counts were recorded for this clonotype. The chain uses TRBV6-2 or TRBV6-3 and TRBJ2-2; 9 nucleotides align to TRBD1. Germline V gene sequence: CDR1 MNHEY, CDR2 SVGEGT. Trimming at V came to 9 bases and at J to 4 bases, leaving 12 bases not matched to a gene. The CDR3 extends over 16 amino acids. The CDR3 DNA is TGTGCCAGTAGATTCGACAGGGGGGACCCCACCGGGGAGCTGTTTTTT. Translated, it gives CASRFDRGDPTGELFF.

In this sample, this clonotype turned up a few times. This sequence joins TRBV7-2 and TRBJ2-2; 10 bases fit TRBD2. Germline CDR1 is SGHTA and CDR2 is FQGNSA. This CDR3 contains 18 residues. V shed 5 bases, J shed 2 bases, and the junction held 11 bases outside the gene matches. CDR3 DNA sequence: TGTGCCAGCAGCCTCGCCGTTCTAGCGGGAGAAAACACCGGGGAGCTGTTTTTT. Protein sequence: CASSLAVLAGENTGELFF.

The rearrangement links TRBV11-2 to TRBJ2-1; 7 bases are a match to TRBD2. CDR1 and CDR2 (germline): SGHAT, FQNNGV. This CDR3 has 17 amino acids. With V trimmed by 3 bases and J by 4 bases, 12 bases remained unmatched. CDR3 residues: CASSLGEGGRAYNEQFF. As DNA, the CDR3 is TGTGCCAGCAGCTTGGGGGAGGGCGGGAGAGCGTACAATGAGCAGTTCTTC.

The CDR3 coding sequence is TGTGCCAGCTCCCCGAATCAGGGGGCCGCTCAAGAGACCCAGTACTTC. The encoded protein is CASSPNQGAAQETQYF. The chain is built from TRBV12-3 or TRBV12-4 and TRBJ2-5; 8 positions match TRBD1. Trimming cost V 8 bases and J 2 bases; bases outside gene matches: 13. This CDR3 contains 16 residues.

The sample holds a few counts of this clonotype. The CDR3: CASSFEGTGNEQYF. The CDR3 DNA reads TGTGCCAGTAGTTTTGAGGGGACAGGGAACGAGCAGTACTTC. The chain recombines TRBV19 with TRBJ2-7; 9 nucleotides agree with TRBD1. CDR1 and CDR2 from the germline V gene are LNHDA and SQIVND (reference sequence). Germline trimming cut 5 bases from V and 5 bases from J; bases unmatched to any gene: 7. The CDR3 consists of 14 residues.

V is TRBV6-2 or TRBV6-3 and J is TRBJ1-5, with D unresolved. The germline V gene has CDR1 MNHEY and CDR2 SVGEGT. Trimming stripped 5 bases from V and 4 bases from J, with 15 bases between. The CDR3 runs 15 residues. As DNA, the CDR3 is TGTGCCAGCAGTAGCAAAAGGAGGGTTAATCAGCCCCAGCATTTT. As protein: CASSSKRRVNQPQHF.